This paragraph covers one T cell receptor (beta chain) sequence. As yet, its antigen is unknown. Only in-frame clones appear in the TCRdb table, and some are missing; sequencing was by immunoSEQ multiplex PCR. The sample holds over 20,000 clones, roughly 90% seen once. V trimming: 0 bases; J trimming: 8 bases; junction bases outside the gene matches: 6. The CDR3 is made up of 16 amino acids. Germline V gene data show CDR1 as MNHEY and CDR2 as SVGAGI. This specimen comes from a study of T cells in localized non-small cell lung cancer. Findings and caveats of the study: Only one tumor region was sequenced, so heterogeneity remains possible. A median of 57 of the top 100 tumor clones appeared in adjacent lung, which was paired and uninvolved.

This sequence was found in an older female donor with stage I lung adenocarcinoma. V usage is TRBV6-5 and J usage is TRBJ1-6; the match to TRBD1 covers 8 bases. The sequenced sample was peripheral blood, obtained before any cancer treatment. The DNA of the CDR3 is TGTGCCAGCAGTTACTCTGGACAGGGAGCTCATTCACCCCTCCACTTT. Protein product: CASSYSGQGAHSPLHF.